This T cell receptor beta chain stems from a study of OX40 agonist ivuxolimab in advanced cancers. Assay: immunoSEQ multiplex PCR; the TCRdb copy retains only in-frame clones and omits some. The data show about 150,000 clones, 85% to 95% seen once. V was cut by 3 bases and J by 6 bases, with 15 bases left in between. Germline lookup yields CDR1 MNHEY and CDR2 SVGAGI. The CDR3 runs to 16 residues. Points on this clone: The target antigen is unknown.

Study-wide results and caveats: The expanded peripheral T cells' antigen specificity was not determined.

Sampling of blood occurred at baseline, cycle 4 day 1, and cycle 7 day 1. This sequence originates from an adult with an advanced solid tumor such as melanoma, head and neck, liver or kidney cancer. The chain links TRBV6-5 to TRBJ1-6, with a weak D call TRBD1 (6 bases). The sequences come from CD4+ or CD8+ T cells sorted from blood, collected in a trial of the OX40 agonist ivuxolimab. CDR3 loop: CASSYSPTGSNSPLHF. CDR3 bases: TGTGCCAGCAGTTATTCGCCGACAGGTTCTAATTCACCCCTCCACTTT.